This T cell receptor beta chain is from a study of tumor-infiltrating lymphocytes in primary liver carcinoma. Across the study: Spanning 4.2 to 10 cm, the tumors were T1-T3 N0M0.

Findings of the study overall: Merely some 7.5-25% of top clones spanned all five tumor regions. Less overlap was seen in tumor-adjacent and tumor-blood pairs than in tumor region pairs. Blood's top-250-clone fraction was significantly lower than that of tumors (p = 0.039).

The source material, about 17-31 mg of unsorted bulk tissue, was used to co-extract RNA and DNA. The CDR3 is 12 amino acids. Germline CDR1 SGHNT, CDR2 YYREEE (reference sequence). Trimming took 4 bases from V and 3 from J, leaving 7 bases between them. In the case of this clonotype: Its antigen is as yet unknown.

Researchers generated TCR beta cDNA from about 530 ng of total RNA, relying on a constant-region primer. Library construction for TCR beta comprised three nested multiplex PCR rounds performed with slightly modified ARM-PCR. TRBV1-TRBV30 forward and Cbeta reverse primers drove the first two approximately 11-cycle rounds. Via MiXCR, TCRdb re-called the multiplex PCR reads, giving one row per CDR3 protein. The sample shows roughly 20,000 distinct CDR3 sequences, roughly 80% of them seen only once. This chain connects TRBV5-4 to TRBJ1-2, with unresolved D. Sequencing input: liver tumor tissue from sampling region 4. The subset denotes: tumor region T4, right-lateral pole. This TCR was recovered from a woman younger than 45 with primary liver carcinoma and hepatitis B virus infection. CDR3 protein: CASSPFHYGYTF. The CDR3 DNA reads TGTGCCAGCAGCCCATTCCACTATGGCTACACCTTC.